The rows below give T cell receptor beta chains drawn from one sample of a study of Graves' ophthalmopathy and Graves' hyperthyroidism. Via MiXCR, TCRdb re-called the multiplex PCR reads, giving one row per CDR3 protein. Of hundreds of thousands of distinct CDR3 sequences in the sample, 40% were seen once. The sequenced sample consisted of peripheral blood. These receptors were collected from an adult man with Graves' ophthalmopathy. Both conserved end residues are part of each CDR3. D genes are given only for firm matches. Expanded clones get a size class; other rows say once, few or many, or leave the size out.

CSALSTGNTEAFF,TGCAGTGCCCTAAGCACAGGGAACACTGAAGCTTTCTTT,-,-,TRBJ1-1,TRBV20-1
CASSATRDNYEQYF,TGTGCCAGCAGTGCTACCAGAGACAACTACGAGCAGTACTTC,-,-,TRBJ2-7,TRBV2
CSARDLEGHNTEAFF,TGCAGTGCTAGAGATTTAGAAGGACATAACACTGAAGCTTTCTTT,-,-,TRBJ1-1,TRBV20-1
CASSPTGLSYEQYF,TGTGCCAGCAGCCCTACCGGGCTTTCCTACGAGCAGTACTTC,-,-,TRBJ2-7,TRBV11-2
CASSLSGGWAPLHF,TGTGCCAGCAGCCTCTCAGGGGGATGGGCACCCCTCCACTTT,few,TRBD1,TRBJ1-6,TRBV9
CAIAGTGTYGANVLTF,TGTGCCATCGCCGGGACAGGCACCTATGGGGCCAACGTCCTGACTTTC,once,TRBD1,TRBJ2-6,TRBV10-3
CASSESTRVLNTEAFF,TGTGCCAGCAGTGAGTCGACTCGGGTCCTGAACACTGAAGCTTTCTTT,-,-,TRBJ1-1,TRBV6-5
CASSVNCEGEKLFF,TGTGCCAGCAGCGTAAATTGCGAGGGTGAAAAACTGTTTTTT,-,-,TRBJ1-4,TRBV9
CASRQDRGRYSPLHF,TGTGCCAGCAGACAAGACAGGGGGCGATATTCACCCCTCCACTTT,many,TRBD1,TRBJ1-6,TRBV2
CASSLTGPISYEQYF,TGTGCCAGCAGCTTGACAGGGCCGATCTCCTACGAGCAGTACTTC,many,TRBD1,TRBJ2-7,TRBV7-8
CSVEGESDNEQFF,TGCAGCGTTGAGGGGGAGAGTGACAATGAGCAGTTCTTC,-,-,TRBJ2-1,TRBV29-1
CASSQESLADRQETQYF,TGCGCCAGCAGCCAAGAGTCTCTAGCGGACAGACAAGAGACCCAGTACTTC,few,-,TRBJ2-5,TRBV4-3
CSARDRAGYRQPQYF,TGCAGTGCTAGAGATCGGGCAGGGTACAGACAGCCCCAGTACTTC,-,-,TRBJ2-5,TRBV20-1
CASSKHRANEQYF,TGTGCCAGCAGCAAGCACAGGGCCAACGAGCAGTACTTC,-,-,TRBJ2-7,TRBV2
CSAGTAPGYTF,TGCAGTGCTGGGACAGCACCTGGCTACACCTTC,many,TRBD1,TRBJ1-2,TRBV20-1
CASSYVLSGNEKLFF,TGTGCCAGCAGTTACGTCCTCAGCGGCAATGAAAAACTGTTTTTT,-,-,TRBJ1-4,TRBV10-3
CASSDPNRVIRSGYTF,TGTGCCAGCAGTGACCCCAACAGGGTAATCAGGAGTGGCTACACCTTC,few,-,TRBJ1-2,TRBV10-2
CASSPGAMAGDRTTQYF,TGTGCCAGCAGCCCGGGAGCTATGGCAGGTGACCGGACGACCCAGTACTTC,many,-,TRBJ2-5,TRBV9
CASSSYRGLMNTEAFF,TGTGCCAGCAGTTCCTACAGGGGGCTTATGAACACTGAAGCTTTCTTT,once,TRBD1,TRBJ1-1,TRBV11-2
CATSDPGTGAINQPQHF,TGTGCCACCAGTGACCCAGGGACAGGGGCGATCAATCAGCCCCAGCATTTT,-,TRBD1,TRBJ1-5,TRBV24-1
CASSLREANYGYTF,TGCGCCAGCAGCTTGCGAGAGGCTAACTATGGCTACACCTTC,many,-,TRBJ1-2,TRBV5-1
CASSLVSSGRSHEHF,TGTGCCAGCAGCTTAGTGTCCAGCGGGAGATCCCACGAGCATTTT,-,-,TRBJ1-5,TRBV7-9
CASRTGGRSEAFF,TGTGCCAGTAGGACGGGTGGTCGTTCTGAAGCTTTCTTT,-,-,TRBJ1-1,TRBV19
CASSITGRDGANYGYTF,TGTGCCAGTAGTATAACGGGACGGGACGGGGCTAACTATGGCTACACCTTC,-,-,TRBJ1-2,TRBV19
CASSVKGNTIYF,TGTGCCAGCAGTGTGAAAGGAAACACCATATATTTT,many,-,TRBJ1-3,TRBV2
CSASDATYEQYF,TGCAGTGCCTCGGATGCGACCTACGAGCAGTACTTC,-,-,TRBJ2-7,TRBV20-1
CASTTTESTEAFF,TGTGCCAGCACCACGACAGAGAGCACTGAAGCTTTCTTT,many,-,TRBJ1-1,TRBV12-3/TRBV12-4
CASSLDSLGLGEKLFF,TGTGCCAGCAGCTTGGACTCGTTGGGACTCGGGGAAAAACTGTTTTTT,-,-,TRBJ1-4,TRBV5-8
CASSLGRGLNLGYTF,TGTGCCAGCTCTTTGGGCAGGGGGCTAAATCTTGGCTACACCTTC,few,TRBD1,TRBJ1-2,TRBV10-3
CASSDRFSGTTEAFF,TGTGCCAGCAGTGACCGTTTCTCGGGGACGACTGAAGCTTTCTTT,many,-,TRBJ1-1,TRBV2
CASTEERTGRGTEAFF,TGTGCCAGCACCGAGGAAAGGACAGGTCGGGGAACTGAAGCTTTCTTT,once,TRBD1,TRBJ1-1,TRBV2
CASSQDWEDSFHETQYF,TGTGCCAGCAGCCAAGATTGGGAGGACAGTTTTCACGAGACCCAGTACTTC,many,-,TRBJ2-5,TRBV14
CASSYEFGTSGSGETQYF,TGTGCCAGCAGTTACGAGTTTGGGACTAGCGGGAGCGGGGAGACCCAGTACTTC,few,TRBD2,TRBJ2-5,TRBV2
CASRQRGDYSTNEKLFF,TGTGCCAGCAGGCAGAGGGGAGACTACTCAACTAATGAAAAACTGTTTTTT,few,-,TRBJ1-4,TRBV7-8
CASSNEQQATNEKLFF,TGTGCCAGCAGCAACGAGCAACAAGCAACTAATGAAAAACTGTTTTTT,-,-,TRBJ1-4,TRBV5-4
CASSYTRGSQPQHF,TGTGCCAGCAGTTACACCCGGGGCAGTCAGCCCCAGCATTTT,few,-,TRBJ1-5,TRBV6-6
CSARPRTVAGGLNEETQYF,TGCAGTGCTAGACCACGGACGGTAGCGGGAGGCCTCAATGAAGAGACCCAGTACTTC,-,TRBD2,TRBJ2-5,TRBV20-1
CASRLAEGPYDYTF,TGTGCCAGCAGACTAGCGGAAGGGCCCTATGACTACACCTTC,-,-,TRBJ1-2,TRBV2
CSARPPDRLPNYGYTF,TGCAGTGCTAGACCCCCTGACAGGCTACCTAACTATGGCTACACCTTC,-,-,TRBJ1-2,TRBV20-1
CASRDTLSGANVLTF,TGTGCCAGCAGGGACACCCTCTCTGGGGCCAACGTCCTGACTTTC,many,-,TRBJ2-6,TRBV2
CASSYRQIPDEQYF,TGTGCCAGCAGTTACCGGCAGATCCCCGACGAGCAGTACTTC,-,-,TRBJ2-7,TRBV6-5
CSARSSTGAVRNYGYTF,TGCAGTGCTAGGTCCTCGACAGGGGCCGTCCGAAACTATGGCTACACCTTC,few,TRBD1,TRBJ1-2,TRBV20-1
CASAAGNTEAFF,TGTGCCAGCGCGGCGGGAAACACTGAAGCTTTCTTT,many,-,TRBJ1-1,TRBV25-1
CATSEQGSYEQYF,TGTGCCACCTCTGAACAGGGATCGTACGAGCAGTACTTC,-,-,TRBJ2-7,TRBV5-4
CASSYSETAWGLFGEAFF,TGTGCCAGCAGTTACTCGGAGACCGCCTGGGGCCTGTTTGGTGAAGCTTTCTTT,-,-,TRBJ1-1,TRBV7-3
CASKPEGRSPLHF,TGTGCCAGTAAGCCGGAGGGGAGATCACCCCTCCACTTT,many,-,TRBJ1-6,TRBV19
CASRTGGEMNTEAFF,TGTGCCAGTAGGACAGGGGGCGAAATGAACACTGAAGCTTTCTTT,few,TRBD1,TRBJ1-1,TRBV19
CASSYRGGTEAFF,TGTGCCAGCAGCTACAGGGGTGGCACTGAAGCTTTCTTT,many,TRBD1,TRBJ1-1,TRBV5-1
CSVPRGRGHYGYTF,TGCAGCGTCCCCCGGGGCAGGGGTCACTATGGCTACACCTTC,-,-,TRBJ1-2,TRBV29-1
CSANPGKRPFDEQYF,TGCAGTGCTAACCCCGGCAAACGTCCCTTCGACGAGCAGTACTTC,-,-,TRBJ2-7,TRBV20-1
CASSPGTGQWDTEAFF,TGTGCCAGTAGTCCCGGGACAGGGCAGTGGGACACTGAAGCTTTCTTT,few,TRBD1,TRBJ1-1,TRBV19
CASSSDRAVNQPQHF,TGTGCCAGCAGCTCCGACAGGGCCGTTAATCAGCCCCAGCATTTT,-,TRBD1,TRBJ1-5,TRBV7-8
CASSSKPVGGYTF,TGTGCCAGCAGTTCTAAGCCAGTGGGTGGCTACACCTTC,many,-,TRBJ1-2,TRBV12-3/TRBV12-4
CASSEGLNTGELFF,TGCGCCAGCAGTGAAGGGCTAAACACCGGGGAGCTGTTTTTT,many,-,TRBJ2-2,TRBV10-1
CASRPGLGSTDTQYF,TGTGCCAGCAGACCCGGACTAGGAAGCACAGATACGCAGTATTTT,-,TRBD2,TRBJ2-3,TRBV7-2
CASSWSGVGTGELFF,TGTGCCAGCAGTTGGTCAGGGGTGGGCACCGGGGAGCTGTTTTTT,-,-,TRBJ2-2,TRBV25-1
CSGYGSISYEQYF,TGCAGTGGTTACGGGAGTATCTCCTACGAGCAGTACTTC,-,-,TRBJ2-7,TRBV20-1
CASVGLGSGRAEYEQYF,TGTGCCAGCGTAGGCCTCGGGAGCGGGAGGGCAGAATACGAGCAGTACTTC,few,TRBD2,TRBJ2-7,TRBV6-1
CASSFPGQVYGYTF,TGTGCCAGCAGCTTTCCGGGACAGGTCTATGGCTACACCTTC,few,TRBD1,TRBJ1-2,TRBV11-2
CASSQDDRNTEAFF,TGCGCCAGCAGCCAAGATGACAGGAACACTGAAGCTTTCTTT,few,-,TRBJ1-1,TRBV7-9